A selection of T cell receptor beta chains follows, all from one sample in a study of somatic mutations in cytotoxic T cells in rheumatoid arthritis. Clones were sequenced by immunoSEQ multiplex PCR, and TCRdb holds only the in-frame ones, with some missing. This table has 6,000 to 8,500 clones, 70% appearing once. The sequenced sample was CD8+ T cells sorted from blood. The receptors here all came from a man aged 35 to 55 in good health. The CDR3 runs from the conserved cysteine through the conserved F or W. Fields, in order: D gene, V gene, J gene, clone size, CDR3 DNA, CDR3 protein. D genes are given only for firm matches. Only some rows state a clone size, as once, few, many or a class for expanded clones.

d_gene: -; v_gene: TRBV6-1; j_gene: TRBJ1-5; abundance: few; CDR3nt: TGTGCCAGCAGTGAACAGGTAAATCAGCCCCAGCATTTT; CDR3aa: CASSEQVNQPQHF
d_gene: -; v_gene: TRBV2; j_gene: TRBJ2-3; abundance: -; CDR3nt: TGTGCCAGCAGTGACCAGGGGATGGCAGATACGCAGTATTTT; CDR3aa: CASSDQGMADTQYF
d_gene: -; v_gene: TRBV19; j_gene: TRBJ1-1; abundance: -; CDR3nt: TGTGCCAGTAGTATGGGGACAAATCTCCCGTGGACTGAAGCTTTCTTT; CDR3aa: CASSMGTNLPWTEAFF
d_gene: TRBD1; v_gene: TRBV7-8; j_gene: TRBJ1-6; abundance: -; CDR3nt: TGTGCCAGCAGCTTAGGGACAGGGCCGGGGTCACCCCTCCACTTT; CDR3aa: CASSLGTGPGSPLHF
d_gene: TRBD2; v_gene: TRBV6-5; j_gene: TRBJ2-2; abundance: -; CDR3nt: TGTGCCAGCAGTCCCTTTCGGGGGGCCGGGGAGCTGTTTTTT; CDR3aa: CASSPFRGAGELFF
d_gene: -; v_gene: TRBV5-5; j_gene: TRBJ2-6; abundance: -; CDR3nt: TGTGCCAGCAGCCAGGATCCCTCTGGGGCCAACGTCCTGACTTTC; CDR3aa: CASSQDPSGANVLTF
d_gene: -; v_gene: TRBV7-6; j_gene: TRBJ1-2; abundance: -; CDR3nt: TGTGCCAGCGAGTTTAAAGAAGGGCTTGGTTACACCTTC; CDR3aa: CASEFKEGLGYTF
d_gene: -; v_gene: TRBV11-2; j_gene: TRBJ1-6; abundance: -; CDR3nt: TGTGCCAGCAGCCCGTGGACGAGGGGCGAGGATTCACCCCTCCACTTT; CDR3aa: CASSPWTRGEDSPLHF
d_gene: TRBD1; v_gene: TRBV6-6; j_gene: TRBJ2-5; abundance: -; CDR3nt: TGTGCCAGCAGTTACTCGGGACAGGGTTTTGAGACCCAGTACTTC; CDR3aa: CASSYSGQGFETQYF
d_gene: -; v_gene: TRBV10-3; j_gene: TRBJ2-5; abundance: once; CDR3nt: TGTGCCATACGTGACTGGGATATCGGGACCCAGTACTTC; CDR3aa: CAIRDWDIGTQYF
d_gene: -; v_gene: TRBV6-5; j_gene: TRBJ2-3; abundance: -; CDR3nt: TGTGCCAGCAGTGTCCGGGACTCCGGCATTGATACGCAGTATTTT; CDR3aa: CASSVRDSGIDTQYF
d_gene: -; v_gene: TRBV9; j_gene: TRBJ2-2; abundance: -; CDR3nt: TGTGCCAGCAGCGCCAAGGGAGGGGGGGCGACCGGGGAGCTGTTTTTT; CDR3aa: CASSAKGGGATGELFF
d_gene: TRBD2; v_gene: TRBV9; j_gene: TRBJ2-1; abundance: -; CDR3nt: TGTGCCAGCAGCTCTCCCATCATGAAGGATAGCGGGGGCCAGAGCTCCTACAATGAGCAGTTCTTC; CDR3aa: CASSSPIMKDSGGQSSYNEQFF
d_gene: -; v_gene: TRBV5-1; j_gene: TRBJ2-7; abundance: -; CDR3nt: TGCGCCAGCAGCCTAGACCCCCTGAGCAACGAGCAGTACTTC; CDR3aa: CASSLDPLSNEQYF
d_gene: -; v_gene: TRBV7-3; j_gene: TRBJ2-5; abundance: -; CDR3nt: TGTGCCAGCAGCTTATGGGGCCAAGAGACCCAGTACTTC; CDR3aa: CASSLWGQETQYF
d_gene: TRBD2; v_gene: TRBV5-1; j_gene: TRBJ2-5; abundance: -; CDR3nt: TGCGCCAGCAGCCCCCGGGTAGCGGGAGGTGGGGAGACCCAGTACTTC; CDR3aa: CASSPRVAGGGETQYF
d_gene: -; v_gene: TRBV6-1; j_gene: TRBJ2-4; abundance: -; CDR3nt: TGTGCCAGCAGTGAATTGCAGGGCCTAGCCAAAAACATTCAGTACTTC; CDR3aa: CASSELQGLAKNIQYF
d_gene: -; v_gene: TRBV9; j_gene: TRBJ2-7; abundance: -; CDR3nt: TGTGCCAGCAGCGTAGACGTGGGACCCTCCTACGAGCAGTACTTC; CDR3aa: CASSVDVGPSYEQYF
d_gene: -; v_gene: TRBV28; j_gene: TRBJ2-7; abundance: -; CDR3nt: TGTGCCAGCAGTTTAGAGCGGCGGGGCTACGAGCAGTACTTC; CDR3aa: CASSLERRGYEQYF
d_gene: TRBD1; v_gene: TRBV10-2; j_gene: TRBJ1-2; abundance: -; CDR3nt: TGCGCCAGCAGGGGGGACAGGGGGCAAGACGGCTACACCTTC; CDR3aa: CASRGDRGQDGYTF
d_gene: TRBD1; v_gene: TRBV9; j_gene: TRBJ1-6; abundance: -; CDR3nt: TGTGCCAGCAGCGGCAGGACAGGGGATTCACCCCTCCACTTT; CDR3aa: CASSGRTGDSPLHF
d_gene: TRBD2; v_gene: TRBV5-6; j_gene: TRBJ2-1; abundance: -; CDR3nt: TGTGCCAGCAGCCTAGCAAGAGGACTAGCGGGGTTTGGGAATGAGCAGTTCTTC; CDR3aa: CASSLARGLAGFGNEQFF
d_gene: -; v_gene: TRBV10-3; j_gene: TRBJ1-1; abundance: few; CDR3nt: TGTGCCACCAATGGGGGTGCGAACACTGAAGCTTTCTTT; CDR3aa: CATNGGANTEAFF
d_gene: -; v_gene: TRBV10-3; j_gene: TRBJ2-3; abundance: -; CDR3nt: TGTGCCATCAGTGAGTCGGACAACACAGATACGCAGTATTTT; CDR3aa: CAISESDNTDTQYF
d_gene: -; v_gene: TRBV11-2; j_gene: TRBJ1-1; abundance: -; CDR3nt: TGTGCCAGCAGCCAAATACCGAACACTGAAGCTTTCTTT; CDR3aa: CASSQIPNTEAFF
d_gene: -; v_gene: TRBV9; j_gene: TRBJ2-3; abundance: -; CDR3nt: TGTGCCAGCAGCCCTTCCAGAGTAGGAGATACGCAGTATTTT; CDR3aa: CASSPSRVGDTQYF
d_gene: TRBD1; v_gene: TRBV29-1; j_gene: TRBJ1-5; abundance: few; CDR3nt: TGCAGCGTCGCCGACAGGGGATCTGGTCAGCCCCAGCATTTT; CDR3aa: CSVADRGSGQPQHF
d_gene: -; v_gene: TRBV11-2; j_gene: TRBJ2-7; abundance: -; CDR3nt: TGTGCCAGCAGCGCGTTGGGAACTGTATACGAGCAGTACTTC; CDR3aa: CASSALGTVYEQYF
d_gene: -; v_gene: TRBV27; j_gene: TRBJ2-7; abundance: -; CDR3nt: TGTGCCAGCAGGCAGGAGACAGCATCCTACGAGCAGTACTTC; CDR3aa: CASRQETASYEQYF
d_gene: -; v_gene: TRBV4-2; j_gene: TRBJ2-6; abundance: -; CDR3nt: TGTGCCAGCAGCCAAGATCTGGGGTCTGGGGCCAACGTCCTGACTTTC; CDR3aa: CASSQDLGSGANVLTF
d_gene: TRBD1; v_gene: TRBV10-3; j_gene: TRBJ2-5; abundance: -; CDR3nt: TGTGCCATCGGGACAGCCGTCCAAGAGACCCAGTACTTC; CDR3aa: CAIGTAVQETQYF
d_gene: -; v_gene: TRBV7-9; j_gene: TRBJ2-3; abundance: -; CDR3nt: TGTGCCAGCAGGAAAGGGACGGGGGTATACCCAGATACGCAGTATTTT; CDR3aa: CASRKGTGVYPDTQYF
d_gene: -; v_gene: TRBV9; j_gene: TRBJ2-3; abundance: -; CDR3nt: TGTGCCAGCAGCGTAGTGGGGGCTGGCACAGATACGCAGTATTTT; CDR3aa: CASSVVGAGTDTQYF
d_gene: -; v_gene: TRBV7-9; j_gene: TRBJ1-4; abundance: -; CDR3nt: TGTGCCAGCAGCTTATGGGGATTTGCAACTAATGAAAAACTGTTTTTT; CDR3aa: CASSLWGFATNEKLFF
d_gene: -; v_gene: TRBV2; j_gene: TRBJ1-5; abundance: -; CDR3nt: TGTGCCAGCAGTGGGCAGGGGATGGGGCCCCAGCATTTT; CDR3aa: CASSGQGMGPQHF